This T cell receptor (beta chain) appears in the sequencing data of a study of cytomegalovirus exposure and HLA in healthy donors. Regarding the study as a whole: Reportedly, diagnosis of cytomegalovirus status by the classifier showed high specificity and sensitivity. The study designated around 150 TCR beta chains cytomegalovirus-associated.

About this clone itself: Antigen unknown.

These donors were members of the roughly 120-subject validation cohort, a group separate from the approximately 670-subject first cohort. Data came from immunoSEQ multiplex PCR; TCRdb stores just in-frame clones and leaves some out. The sample lists 150,000 to 200,000 clones; over 65% were seen once. The CDR3 is 15 amino acids. With 4 bases removed from V and 4 bases from J, the gap between germline ends came to 14 bases. Germline V gene data show CDR1 as SGHTA and CDR2 as FQGNSA. The sequenced material came from PBMCs. The chain employs TRBV7-2 and TRBJ1-5, with a possible D match to TRBD1 (6 bases). This receptor was obtained from a young man in good health and CMV-seropositive. The CDR3 spells CASSSQGGRNQPQHF. In DNA, the CDR3 is TGTGCCAGCAGCTCACAGGGAGGGCGGAATCAGCCCCAGCATTTT.